The clone carrying this TCR beta chain has only one observation. What it binds is not known. This clone may be a read error of a much larger clone one base away. TCR beta cDNA was prepared out of around 460 ng total RNA by means of a constant-region primer. Construction of TCR beta libraries relied on three successive nested multiplex PCR rounds employing slightly modified ARM-PCR. In the first two PCR rounds, TRBV1-TRBV30 forward primers were paired with a C-beta reverse primer, and each round lasted around 10 cycles. TCRdb recomputed calls from the multiplex PCR reads with MiXCR, one row per CDR3 protein. Of approximately 73,000 distinct CDR3 sequences listed, roughly three quarters are singletons. The data stem from a study of tumor-infiltrating lymphocytes in primary liver carcinoma. Study results and caveats: Paired tumor-adjacent and tumor-blood samples overlapped less than tumor region pairs did.

Co-extracted RNA and DNA came from around 20-30 mg of unsorted bulk tissue. The V end lost 5 bases, the J end lost 2 bases, and 21 bases lay between the germline ends. The germline V gene encodes CDR1 KGHDR and CDR2 SFDVKD. The CDR3 is 18 residues long. The sequenced sample was liver tumor tissue from sampling region 4. Subset of the sample: tumor region T4, right-lateral pole. The origin of this receptor is a man aged 40-49 years with primary liver carcinoma and hepatitis B virus infection. The chain joins TRBV24-1 to TRBJ2-1, with a possible D match to TRBD2 (5 bases). CDR3 nucleotide sequence: TGTGCCACCAGTGGCGCAGCGGATGGGAGTGGGCCCTACAATGAGCAGTTCTTC. Translated, it gives CATSGAADGSGPYNEQFF.